Listed below are T cell receptor beta chains from one sample, sequenced in a study of beta chain features in type 1 diabetes. Using immunoSEQ multiplex PCR, the repertoire was profiled, and TCRdb retains in-frame clones only, with some absent. Among 600,000 to 650,000 clones, roughly a sixth were seen once, and the ten largest hold about 0.093%. Sequenced: naive CD4+ T cells from blood. These receptors originate from a man aged 18 to 35 in good health. Each CDR3 is given with its conserved first and last residue. A D gene is named only where the DNA matches it firmly. Size is stated for part of the rows, as once, few or many counts, or as a class when the clone is expanded.

v_gene	j_gene	abundance	d_gene	CDR3aa
TRBV18	TRBJ2-2	-	-	CASSPSRNTGELFF
TRBV30	TRBJ1-1	-	-	CAWSVSPNTEAFF
TRBV30	TRBJ2-7	few	-	CAWSLGDVQYF
TRBV4-2	TRBJ1-1	-	-	CASSQVAGSYTEAFF
TRBV19	TRBJ2-3	few	TRBD2	CASSMGLAGPTDTQYF
TRBV15	TRBJ1-2	-	TRBD1	CATSRDLQGVLSGGYTF
TRBV7-2	TRBJ2-7	few	TRBD1	CASSAGQGVVYEQYF
TRBV19	TRBJ2-2	-	-	CASSIGPNTGELFF
TRBV6-1	TRBJ1-5	-	-	CASSPQGDQPQHF
TRBV5-1	TRBJ2-7	-	TRBD2	CASSLAGTSGISPYEQYF
TRBV28	TRBJ1-2	few	-	CASSLGTVNYGYTF
TRBV5-1	TRBJ1-1	few	-	CASILGLAENTEAFF
TRBV28	TRBJ2-7	-	-	CASSKFVENEQYF
TRBV15	TRBJ1-2	-	-	CATSRDLTPNYGYTF
TRBV28	TRBJ2-1	-	-	CASSALDRNNEQFF
TRBV20-1	TRBJ2-7	few	-	CSATAYEQYF
TRBV7-3	TRBJ1-2	-	TRBD1	CASSLNRGLDGYTF
TRBV5-4	TRBJ2-3	few	TRBD1	CASSFDSGGADTQYF
TRBV30	TRBJ2-3	-	-	CAWSSGNTDTQYF
TRBV28	TRBJ2-5	-	TRBD2	CVAGGAREETQYF
TRBV4-1	TRBJ1-2	-	-	CASSHGQVGYTF
TRBV9	TRBJ1-2	-	TRBD1	CASSPEGAIASGYTF
TRBV28	TRBJ2-1	-	-	CASSLSYNEQFF
TRBV28	TRBJ2-5	-	TRBD2	CASSLSDGTSGTQYF
TRBV7-2	TRBJ2-1	few	TRBD2	CASSLLQFSAGADYNEQFF
TRBV28	TRBJ1-1	few	-	CASTPPRGGTEAFF
TRBV25-1	TRBJ2-5	few	TRBD1	CASRDSQETQYF
TRBV29-1	TRBJ1-5	-	-	CSVAAYGSQPQHF
TRBV28	TRBJ2-1	-	TRBD2	CASSTTSGPSLDEQFF
TRBV11-3	TRBJ2-1	few	TRBD2	CASSLTSGRAEQFF
TRBV6-4	TRBJ1-6	-	-	CASREGRGSSPLHF
TRBV30	TRBJ2-2	-	TRBD1	CAWSPKDRATGELFF
TRBV29-1	TRBJ1-1	few	-	CSVDVGSIGEAFF
TRBV27	TRBJ1-2	-	-	CATGTDLNYGYTF
TRBV27	TRBJ1-5	few	-	CASSDWKGGLNQPQHF
TRBV7-8	TRBJ1-2	-	-	CASSPDSNYGYTF
TRBV7-3	TRBJ2-1	-	TRBD1	CASSLTRDRSSYNEQFF
TRBV5-4	TRBJ2-5	-	TRBD1	CASSPPRGHQETQYF
TRBV6-5	TRBJ1-2	-	TRBD1	CASSFGTGGSGYTF
TRBV29-1	TRBJ2-7	few	-	CSATISPPYEQYF
TRBV18	TRBJ2-3	-	-	CASSLYIADTQYF
TRBV12-5	TRBJ1-1	few	TRBD1	CASGGTGPPTEAFF
TRBV18	TRBJ2-7	-	TRBD1	CASSPQRQGSYEQYF
TRBV5-4	TRBJ1-5	-	-	CASQPGIDSNQPQHF
TRBV2	TRBJ1-2	-	-	CASSLSGSYGYTF
TRBV9	TRBJ1-2	-	-	CASSVAQGTGYTF
TRBV10-3	TRBJ2-2	-	-	CAIRSQNTGELFF
TRBV27	TRBJ1-4	-	TRBD1	CASTLTGNNEKLFF
TRBV7-2	TRBJ2-4	many	-	CASSFASLAEIHYF
TRBV6-1	TRBJ1-2	few	-	CASSDLGTPFYGYTF
TRBV5-1	TRBJ2-1	-	TRBD2	CASSLGDASGSSYNEQFF
TRBV18	TRBJ2-6	few	TRBD1	CASSPSGGGGANVLTF
TRBV10-3	TRBJ2-1	-	TRBD1	CAISQGEHNEQFF
TRBV28	TRBJ2-5	-	-	CASSLGSAGGETQYF
TRBV15	TRBJ2-7	few	TRBD1	CATSMDRAYEQYF
TRBV28	TRBJ1-6	-	-	CASSLPRGHLPTPLHF
TRBV6-6	TRBJ1-5	few	TRBD1	CASSYSWTGGDQPQHF